This T cell receptor beta chain was documented in a study of control samples from healthy donors and cancer patients (dated by TCRdb to the early 2020s). For this clone: No cognate antigen has been identified for it. The sample holds no much larger clone one base away, and base qualities are not on file.

Germline trimming amounts to 4 bases on V and 1 base on J, with 3 as the count of junction bases outside the gene matches. Reading the germline V gene gives CDR1 MDHEN and CDR2 SYDVKM. The CDR3, cysteine through phenylalanine, is 15 amino acids long. Of all the DNA, just the CDR3 is kept, 45 bases in frame from base 1. Library preparation used the immunoSEQ multiplex PCR assay. This is the immuneACCESS table as TCRdb keeps it, with only in-frame sequences that have V and J called. A part of the clones is gone; compared with another copy, unresolved V genes explain less than half, and the rest is unexplained. The sample table holds about 140,000 clones, of which about 88% were seen once. The leading ten clones occupy roughly 8.7% of the sample.

The rearrangement combines TRBV28 with TRBJ2-3; TRBD1 matches 9 bases in the middle. The sequence was collected from a woman aged 25 to 39 in good health. Material: blood. Read as DNA, the sequence is TGTGCCAGCAGTTACCGGACAGGGGGCACAGATACGCAGTATTTT. Its translation is CASSYRTGGTDTQYF.